This T cell receptor (beta chain) is drawn from a study of cytomegalovirus exposure and HLA in healthy donors (dated by TCRdb to about 2017). With respect to the entire study: An earlier analysis of 550 to 700 of the donors reported 250 to 300 Gb of sequence data and around 120 million unique TCR beta sequences from 190 million or so T cells. An early release covering roughly 600 HLA-typed donors comprised about 290 gigabases of sequencing data and 85 million or so unique TCR sequences. Of the 398 genotyped donors, over 65% fell in the genetic ancestry cluster associated with self-reported Caucasian donors. The study was designed to test whether signatures of past pathogen exposure could be identified by cataloging public T cell receptors. The study used immunosequencing to profile the T cell repertoires of 666 subjects and linked those repertoires to cytomegalovirus serostatus. Along with the approximately 650-subject first cohort, a separate validation cohort of approximately 110 different subjects was used. To predict cytomegalovirus infection status, the study combined high-throughput TCR immunosequencing, statistical association of individual TCRs with disease status, and machine learning. In a later analysis, previously published TCR beta repertoires from hundreds of donors were re-analyzed and high-resolution HLA genotyping was added so that TCR occurrence patterns could be studied. Rather than using new phenotypic data, the later analysis identified candidate immune exposures from TCR beta sequences and from how often those sequences occurred across donors. An earlier analysis of around 640 of the donors used high-throughput TCR beta sequencing to judge whether each TCR beta V gene segment behaved as functional or pseudogenic. Donor age, sex, ethnicity and CMV serostatus were collected together with the repertoire data. In a later genetic analysis, genome-wide SNP genotypes for about three fifths of the roughly 670 donors were used, and that subset was treated as a discovery cohort. All discovery cohort repertoires had been generated using a single sequencing platform. Both class I and class II loci were covered by HLA typing, at four-digit resolution. Typing coverage varied by locus: about 620-640 donors for A, B, C, DRB1 and DQB1; approximately 520 for DQA1; about 590 for DPA1; roughly 470 for DPB1. A handful of DR-DQ haplotypes were treated as single units for association and clustering because of strong linkage in the cohort. Across about 380 genotyped donors of the cohort, an average of approximately 240,000 unique TCR beta nucleotide sequences per donor were sequenced, and 15% to 20% of those sequences were non-productive.

Libraries came from the immunoSEQ multiplex PCR assay. The multiplex PCR relied on a mix of 60 forward primers for TCR Vbeta segments and 13 reverse primers for TCR Jbeta segments. The CDR3 region of rearranged TCR beta genes was amplified from genomic DNA with a multiplex PCR assay. Amplified TCR beta libraries were sequenced as 87-base-pair reads on the Illumina HiSeq System. As for how the authors treated the data: A later analysis counted some 80 million unique TCR beta chains across the 500 to 850 repertoires, and some 12 million of these chains were shared by at least two donors. A nearest-neighbor algorithm error-corrected the raw reads and collapsed the reads into unique sequences, merging closely related sequences to remove PCR and sequencing errors. Alignment of CDR3 sequences to IMGT reference sequences was used to assign V, D and J gene segments. For a sequence to be retained, a match of at least six nucleotides was required to both a V gene segment and a J gene segment. Rearrangements were classified as productive when the CDR3 lacked stop codons and remained in frame with V and J, and all other rearrangements were classified as non-productive. CDR3 was defined by IMGT convention, running from the second conserved V-encoded cysteine to the conserved J-encoded phenylalanine. The earlier analysis of about 610 of the donors excluded sequences that lacked an unambiguous match to a single V gene segment. In an earlier analysis of about 590 of the donors, a V segment was called functional when productive rearrangements were above 56.7%, and segregating when the standard deviation between donors exceeded 5%. A statistical classification framework was built to diagnose cytomegalovirus status from the catalog of TCR beta chain sequences. V and J gene assignment, in a later analysis, came from comparing TCR nucleotide sequences with IMGT/GENE-DB human TR gene sequences. In a later analysis, CDR3 sequences and most-parsimonious VDJ recombination scenarios were assigned using the TCRdist pipeline. In a later analysis, each TCR beta chain was defined by its CDR3 amino acid sequence together with its V-gene family, and reads without a unique V-gene family were excluded. To address suspected cross-contamination and a sequencing artifact, a later analysis removed 450 to 700 highly shared, low-generation-probability nucleotide sequences. For each public chain, a later analysis derived a clonal expansion index from normalized ranks of inferred template counts within each repertoire. A later analysis computed generation probabilities with a VDJ recombination model fitted to out-of-frame rearrangements, and checked the results against IGoR. In a later analysis, TCR-TCR, TCR-HLA and TCR-CMV co-occurrence was scored with hypergeometric tests, and a repertoire-size bias correction was applied to TCR pairs. To estimate false discovery rates, a later analysis permuted the HLA or CMV assignments 20 times. A later analysis grouped co-occurring TCRs with DBSCAN, adding TCRdist sequence similarity when clustering within HLA-allele-positive subsets. Co-occurrence clustering excluded repertoires with fewer than 30,000 or more than 120,000 public chains, plus five with anomalous nucleotide sharing. TCRdb re-hosts the immuneACCESS table, in-frame sequences only. Its copies lack some clones; in the studies checked, an unresolved V gene accounts for under half of them, and the cause for the rest is not known. The V and J calls and the clone size are those of that table, but D and trimming were determined from the DNA. This sample's table carries under 85,000 clones. The top ten constitute approximately 16% of the sample.

The study at large found these results: Some IMGT-functional V segments, including TRBV6-2 and TRBV6-3, could not be told apart with the 87-base-pair reads, so those segments were excluded. A total of roughly 160 TCR beta chains were listed by the study as associated with cytomegalovirus. Several of the top co-occurrence clusters appeared to be linked to parvovirus B19, influenza, CMV and Epstein-Barr virus, according to a later analysis. Immune exposure information for the cohort was limited to CMV serostatus. Most TCR sequences were observed very rarely across donors, whereas some public TCRs were present in many individuals. A later analysis found that HLA-associated TCR beta chains were more clonally expanded and had lower generation probabilities than equally common non-associated chains. When HLA alleles, especially DR and DQ, strongly co-occurred, attributing TCR associations to individual alleles was difficult. At a false discovery rate of 0.05, a later analysis linked fewer than 20,000 TCR beta sequences to specific HLA alleles. The earlier analysis of some 540 of the donors excluded roughly 17 rarely observed V segments, including chromosome 9 orphons, because counts were too low. Compared with the roughly 670-donor mean, donors in an Asian-associated ancestry cluster had fewer N-insertions in productive TCRs, according to a later genetic analysis. Because some donors lacked HLA typing at each locus, the association tests relied only on the typed subset. The classifier was reported to diagnose cytomegalovirus status with high specificity and sensitivity in both the original cohort and the validation cohort. Roughly uniform sequencing depth across donors was assumed in presence/absence analyses, although this assumption may not hold. According to a later analysis, TCR association rates differed among HLA loci, with DRB1 alleles showing the most associated TCRs and HLA-C alleles showing the fewest. In vitro tests confirmed that a few of the cytomegalovirus-associated TCR beta chains recognize cytomegalovirus antigens. A cluster of highly shared sequence variants was judged likely to represent a technical artifact of the sequencing pipeline. In an earlier analysis of 450 to 750 of the donors, most TCR beta V segments appeared in productive rearrangements about 87% or about 30% of the time, broadly matching IMGT annotations. A later analysis found that most CMV-associated TCR beta chains appeared HLA-restricted, with HLA associations seemingly driven largely by CMV exposure. Linkage disequilibrium might explain the correlated functional status among segregating V segments, but an unknown experimental factor could not be excluded. A later genetic analysis associated a missense DCLRE1C variant with V-gene and J-gene trimming of TCR beta chains, and an independent cohort replicated the association. The cohort was sequenced for TCR beta chains only, and without alpha or paired-chain data the features that could be detected were limited. It was suggested by the authors that the approach could potentially be generalized to other disease states and immunological phenotypes. A further reported finding was that TCR beta sequences accurately predicted the HLA-A and HLA-B alleles for most subjects in the first cohort.

A remark on this clone: This receptor's antigen is unknown.

The cohort comprised some 730 healthy bone marrow donors. At the time of sampling, all cohort members were nominally healthy, though unrecorded immune exposures were likely present. The donor was CMV seronegative and belonged to the group of over 300 seronegative cohort members. Every donor gave a peripheral blood sample, and the peripheral blood mononuclear cells from that sample were used for TCR beta sequencing. Genomic DNA was extracted from the blood cell samples with the Qiagen DNeasy Blood Extraction Kit. As encoded in the germline V gene, CDR1 is MGHRA while CDR2 is YSYEKL. Including the terminal cysteine and phenylalanine, the CDR3 comprises 15 residues. Of all the DNA, just the CDR3 is kept, 45 bases in frame from base 1. For this chain, trimming is 4 bases at the V end and 6 bases at the J end, and the number of junction bases without a gene match is 11.

The V and J segments used are TRBV4-1 and TRBJ1-2; 7 central bases correspond to TRBD1. Input material: PBMCs. The clonotype originates from a boy between 10 and 17 years old in good health and CMV-seronegative. The CDR3 here reads CASSPLQGVSDGYTF. The DNA sequence is TGCGCCAGCAGCCCTCTTCAGGGGGTAAGTGATGGCTACACCTTC.